One and the same sample provided the 28 T cell receptor beta chains below, sequenced in a study of blood T cells in healthy people across ages. The use of a sample-barcoded 5' primer and a J-beta primer mix characterized a second PCR of roughly 7 to 12 cycles. TCRdb fed the 5' RACE reads into MiXCR, producing one record per CDR3 protein. Seen here are around 1,500,000 distinct CDR3 sequences, about 28% observed once, and the top ten hold roughly 8%. Sequences were obtained from blood. These receptors were collected from a woman aged 25 to 45 in good health.

This chain uses TRBV12-3 or TRBV12-4 with TRBJ1-4; tentatively, D is TRBD1 (6 bases). Trimming removed 5 bases from V and 10 bases from J, with 14 bases in between. The CDR3 is 13 residues long. Here the CDR3 reads CASSLDSARKLFF. The CDR3 nucleotides are TGTGCCAGCAGTCTGGACAGCGCAAGAAAACTGTTTTTT.

J is TRBJ2-3 and V is TRBV12-3 or TRBV12-4; D ambiguous. The CDR3 totals 13 residues. V dropped 8 bases and J dropped 0 bases, with 9 bases sitting between them. The CDR3 reads CASGVRSTDTQYF. In nucleotides, the CDR3 is TGTGCCAGCGGAGTAAGGAGCACAGATACGCAGTATTTT.

V and J are TRBV5-1 and TRBJ1-1; 10 bases line up with TRBD1. This CDR3 spans 13 amino acids. Per the germline V gene, CDR1 is SGHRS and CDR2 is YFSETQ. Losses at the gene ends were 8 bases for V and 4 bases for J; bases not matched to a gene: 5. CDR3 nucleotides: TGCGCCAGTCGAGGGACAGGGGTCACTGAAGCTTTCTTT. Protein: CASRGTGVTEAFF.

This clonotype was observed at least ten times. CDR3 sequence: CASSQGLERLSEQYF. In DNA form, the CDR3 reads TGTGCCAGCAGCCAGGGACTAGAGCGGCTCTCCGAGCAGTACTTC. This chain uses TRBV3-1 with TRBJ2-7, with 8 positions matching TRBD2. CDR3 length: 15 residues. The J segment lost 6 bases and the V segment lost 3 bases, leaving 10 bases of the junction unmatched. Germline V CDR1 and CDR2: LGHDT, YNNKEL (reference sequence).

This clonotype was counted ten times or more. The chain has TRBV20-1 and TRBJ2-1; the D is unclear. Germline loops: CDR1 DFQATT, CDR2 SNEGSKA (reference sequence). This CDR3 has 10 amino acids. V lost 1 base and J lost 8, with 3 bases in between. CDR3 DNA sequence: TGCAGTGCTAGAGCCCATGAGCAGTTCTTC. Amino acid sequence: CSARAHEQFF.

CDR3: CASSVGQYQPQHF. CDR3 coding DNA: TGTGCCAGCAGCGTTGGACAGTATCAGCCCCAGCATTTT. The chain uses TRBV2 and TRBJ1-5; D perhaps matches TRBD1 (6 bases). CDR1 SNHLY and CDR2 FYNNEI come from the germline V gene. CDR3 length: 13 amino acids. V lost 6 bases and J 5 bases, leaving 11 bases between the germline ends. The full variable domain, in which reference TRBV2 and TRBJ1-5 provide the parts outside the CDR3, is EPEVTQTPSHQVTQMGQEVILRCVPISNHLYFYWYRQILGQKVEFLVSFYNNEISEKSEIFDDQFSVERPDGSNFTLKIRSTKLEDSAMYFCASSVGQYQPQHFGDGTRLSIL.

This clonotype was detected many times. The chain recombines TRBV15 with TRBJ2-1, with D perhaps matching TRBD1 or TRBD2 (6 bases each). Germline V gene sequence: CDR1 LNHNV, CDR2 YYDKDF (reference sequence). Trimming left V 1 base short and J 5 bases short, with 9 bases between. The CDR3 runs to 14 residues. The CDR3 is CATSRAGAHNEQFF. Here the CDR3 DNA reads TGTGCCACCAGCAGAGCGGGGGCCCACAATGAGCAGTTCTTC. Full variable domain (remainder filled in from reference TRBV15 and TRBJ2-1): DAMVIQNPRYQVTQFGKPVTLSCSQTLNHNVMYWYQQKSSQAPKLLFHYYDKDFNNEADTPDNFQSRRPNTSFCFLDIRSPGLGDTAMYLCATSRAGAHNEQFFGPGTRLTVL.

This clonotype was observed at least ten times. The V call is TRBV6-1, the J call TRBJ2-7, with D perhaps TRBD2 (5 bases). Germline loops: CDR1 MNHNS, CDR2 SASEGT. Trimming left V 4 bases short and J 3 bases short, with 10 bases between. The CDR3 loop spans 13 amino acids. The CDR3 here is CASSVASNYEQYF. CDR3 nucleotide sequence: TGTGCCAGCAGTGTCGCTAGCAACTACGAGCAGTACTTC.

The chain links TRBV5-5 to TRBJ1-5; TRBD1 is a possible D gene (5 bases). The CDR3 runs to 15 residues. Trimming took 1 base from V and 1 from J, leaving 9 bases between them. From germline, CDR1 is SGHKS and CDR2 YYEKEE (reference sequence). CDR3 amino acids: CASSLTWGSNQPQHF. The CDR3 DNA is TGTGCCAGCAGCTTGACATGGGGGAGCAATCAGCCCCAGCATTTT.

The rearrangement links TRBV12-3 or TRBV12-4 to TRBJ2-7; 9 bases are a match to TRBD2. The last part of the DNA fits TRBJ2-5 better; the J call may be wrong. The CDR3 is 16 residues long. The DNA for the CDR3 is TGTGCCAGCAGTTTAGAGGTTAGCGGGGGAGGAGAGACCCAGTACTTC. Translating gives CASSLEVSGGGETQYF.

In the case of this clonotype: A much larger clonotype is one base distant, so this may be a read error. This rearrangement joins TRBV15 to TRBJ2-4; D uncertain. The CDR3 covers 12 residues. The germline V gene has CDR1 LNHNV and CDR2 YYDKDF (reference sequence). DNA of the CDR3: TGTGCCATCAGCAGAGATTGGAACATTCAGTACTTC. Translated, it gives CAISRDWNIQYF. Full variable domain (outside the CDR3, taken from reference TRBV15 and TRBJ2-4): DAMVIQNPRYQVTQFGKPVTLSCSQTLNHNVMYWYQQKSSQAPKLLFHYYDKDFNNEADTPDNFQSRRPNTSFCFLDIRSPGLGDTAMYLCAISRDWNIQYFGAGTRLSVL.

With respect to this clonotype: The junction differs from germline at one of its ends, possibly a read error. The CDR3 coding sequence is TGTGCCGGCAGTCCACAGGGACAGGGGAACTACGAGCAGTACTTC. It encodes CAGSPQGQGNYEQYF. V is TRBV12-3 or TRBV12-4 and J is TRBJ2-5, with 10 nucleotides matching TRBD1. The J call is uncertain, as TRBJ2-7 better fits the DNA end. The CDR3 loop spans 15 amino acids.

This clonotype was seen a handful of times. This chain uses TRBV20-1 with TRBJ1-5, with D unresolved. The germline V gene has CDR1 DFQATT and CDR2 SNEGSKA (reference sequence). This CDR3 has 13 amino acids. The ends were cut back, 5 bases at V and 4 bases at J, with 12 bases in the middle. This chain's CDR3 is CSAVRGTNQPQHF. In DNA form, the CDR3 reads TGCAGTGCTGTGCGGGGAACTAATCAGCCCCAGCATTTT.

The chain couples TRBV3-1 to TRBJ1-1, with D perhaps matching TRBD1 (5 bases). V was pared by 0 bases and J by 5 bases, with 13 bases between. CDR3 length: 15 residues. Germline assignment: CDR1 LGHDT and CDR2 YNNKEL (reference sequence). CDR3 loop: CASSQDGQGRTEAFF. The CDR3 DNA follows: TGTGCCAGCAGCCAAGATGGGCAGGGTCGGACTGAAGCTTTCTTT.

This clonotype has only one observation. V usage is TRBV10-1 and J usage is TRBJ2-1; 11 bases agree with TRBD2. V lost 3 bases to trimming and J lost 0 bases; unmatched junction nucleotides: 7. There are 18 residues in the CDR3. Germline V gene sequence: CDR1 WNHNN, CDR2 SYGVQD (reference sequence). The DNA for the CDR3 is TGCGCCAGCAGTGAAAGACTAGCGGGGCGACGCTCCTACAATGAGCAGTTCTTC. This codes for CASSERLAGRRSYNEQFF.

The genes are TRBV3-1 and TRBJ1-2, with 7 bases that match TRBD1. V dropped 2 bases and J dropped 5; count of bases not matched to a gene: 8. The CDR3 extends over 15 amino acids. In germline, CDR1 is LGHDT, CDR2 YNNKEL (reference sequence). The CDR3 coding sequence is TGTGCCAGCAGCCAACCAGGGGGTTCGGTTTATGGCTACACCTTC. It is translated as CASSQPGGSVYGYTF.

This rearrangement joins TRBV5-1 to TRBJ2-7; possibly TRBD2 for D (6 bases). CDR3 length: 15 amino acids. With 0 bases removed from V and 7 bases from J, the gap between germline ends came to 17 bases. Germline values: CDR1 SGHRS, CDR2 YFSETQ. CDR3 sequence: CASSLAGVVRDEQYF. For the CDR3, the DNA is TGCGCCAGCAGCTTGGCGGGAGTTGTTCGTGATGAGCAGTACTTC.

There are a few counts of this clonotype. The chain is built from TRBV12-3 or TRBV12-4 and TRBJ2-7; D unclear. The CDR3 length is 12 residues. V lost 5 bases, J lost 6 bases, and 11 bases lay in between. This CDR3 is CASSPFLGEQYF. The DNA for the CDR3 is TGTGCCAGCAGTCCCTTTTTGGGCGAGCAGTACTTC.

A few counts support this clonotype. The chain joins TRBV6-6 to TRBJ2-4, with TRBD1 identical over 9 bases. The J call could be wrong; TRBJ2-7 is a better fit for the DNA end. The V gene's germline CDR1 is MNHNY and CDR2 SVGAGI (reference sequence). This CDR3 comprises 15 residues. CDR3 sequence: CASSCRTSTGGEQYF. CDR3 nucleotides: TGTGCCAGCAGTTGCCGAACTTCGACAGGGGGCGAGCAGTACTTC.

This chain joins TRBV6-6 and TRBJ2-5, with TRBD2 matching 9 bases. V lost 5 bases to trimming and J lost 1 base; unmatched junction nucleotides: 5. Germline V gene sequence: CDR1 MNHNY, CDR2 SVGAGI (reference sequence). The CDR3 is 15 amino acids. For the CDR3, the DNA is TGTGCCAGCAGTAACATAGCGGGGGTCCAAGAGACCCAGTACTTC. Protein product: CASSNIAGVQETQYF.

The chain carries TRBV29-1 and TRBJ1-1, with TRBD1 matching over 7 bases. The CDR3 runs to 12 residues. The trim removed 6 bases at V and 3 bases at J, leaving 4 bases unmatched. Germline loops: CDR1 SQVTM, CDR2 ANQGSEA. The CDR3 DNA follows: TGCAGCGTCTCAGGGGGGGACACTGAAGCTTTCTTT. Its translation: CSVSGGDTEAFF.

Comments on this clonotype: Just one base apart from a much larger clone, this may be a read error. V is TRBV27 and J is TRBJ2-7, with 8 positions matching TRBD1. This CDR3 region has 14 residues. V lost 5 bases and J lost 6; bases outside the gene matches: 9. Germline CDR1 reads MNHEY; CDR2 reads SMNVEV (reference sequence). CDR3 amino acids: CASSPSGQGSEQYF. The CDR3 DNA reads as TGTGCCAGCAGTCCCTCCGGACAGGGAAGCGAGCAGTACTTC.

J is TRBJ1-6 and V is TRBV4-3, with D possibly matching TRBD1 (5 bases). The CDR3 runs 14 residues. CDR1 is LGHNA, CDR2 YSLEER, per germline. V was trimmed by 0 bases and J by 9 bases, leaving 9 bases between them. The CDR3 region is CASSQDVRGSPLHF. In nucleotides, the CDR3 is TGCGCCAGCAGCCAAGACGTAAGGGGTTCACCCCTCCACTTT.

J is TRBJ2-2 and V is TRBV5-4; tentatively, D is TRBD1 (6 bases). CDR3 length: 15 residues. The germline gives CDR1 SGHNT, CDR2 YYREEE (reference sequence). V shed 1 base and J shed 4 bases, with 11 bases lying between them. CDR3: CASSLMGAGTGELFF. The CDR3, as DNA: TGTGCCAGCAGCTTGATGGGGGCCGGCACCGGGGAGCTGTTTTTT.

The chain recombines TRBV3-1 with TRBJ2-1; 14 bases align to TRBD2. The CDR3 is 16 residues long. Trimming at V came to 1 base and at J to 10 bases, leaving 6 bases not matched to a gene. Looked up from germline, CDR1 is LGHDT and CDR2 is YNNKEL (reference sequence). DNA for the CDR3: TGTGCCAGCAGCCAAGCTCCCCGGACTAGCGGGGGGGAGCAGTTCTTC. Its protein is CASSQAPRTSGGEQFF.

This sequence joins TRBV30 and TRBJ2-2; TRBD2 might be the D (6 bases). V dropped 4 bases and J dropped 4 bases, with 10 bases sitting between them. Per the germline V gene, CDR1 is GTSNPN and CDR2 is SVGIG (reference sequence). The length of the CDR3 is 13 residues. The CDR3 spells CAWNREFTGELFF. In DNA, the CDR3 is TGTGCCTGGAATCGGGAGTTCACCGGGGAGCTGTTTTTT.

Details on this clonotype: At one boundary the junction diverges from the germline segment, which might be a read error. The V and J genes are TRBV12-3 or TRBV12-4 and TRBJ2-1, with 10 bases aligning to TRBD1. This CDR3 has 15 residues. The CDR3 here is CTSSPTGGKYNEQFF. CDR3 DNA sequence: TGTACCAGCAGCCCGACAGGGGGCAAATACAATGAGCAGTTCTTC.

This clonotype has ten or more counts. The genes are TRBV4-1 and TRBJ2-7; unclear D gene. Trimming cost V 1 base and J 1 base, with 11 bases left between them. The V gene's germline CDR1 is MGHRA and CDR2 YSYEKL. The length of the CDR3 is 15 residues. The CDR3 protein is CASSQAQTDSYEQYF. CDR3 coding DNA: TGCGCCAGCAGCCAAGCTCAGACGGATTCCTACGAGCAGTACTTC.